The 20 T cell receptor beta chains in this list originate from one sample, sequenced in a study of T cell responses to AZD1222 COVID-19 vaccine (dated by TCRdb to about 2021). The protocol used for the library was the immunoSEQ multiplex PCR assay. TCRdb re-hosts the immuneACCESS table, in-frame sequences only. Its copies lack some clones; in the studies checked, an unresolved V gene accounts for under half of them, and the cause for the rest is not known. Recorded for this sample are 150,000 to 200,000 clones; approximately 92% of them occurred a single time. About 10% of the sample lies in the top ten. In the paper's terms, the time point label means: baseline before first vaccination. The source material was peripheral blood, sampled on day 0 of AZD1222 vaccination. The receptors were gathered from an adult in good health.

The J gene is TRBJ1-2, the V gene TRBV5-1, with 11 bases matching TRBD1. The CDR3 is 13 residues long. V shed 4 bases and J 8 bases; nucleotides not matched to a gene: 4. Per the germline V gene, CDR1 is SGHRS and CDR2 is YFSETQ. The CDR3 DNA is TGCGCCAGCAGCACGGGACAGGGGGAGGGCTACACCTTC. Residues: CASSTGQGEGYTF.

The chain uses TRBV30 and TRBJ1-5; D call uncertain. The CDR3 covers 14 residues. The ends were cut back, 4 bases at V and 4 bases at J, with 14 bases in the middle. Germline CDR1 GTSNPN, CDR2 SVGIG (reference sequence). The CDR3 DNA follows: TGTGCCTGGAATCCGAACGGAGTGAATCAGCCCCAGCATTTT. Protein product: CAWNPNGVNQPQHF.

This clone was seen just once. V and J are TRBV24-1 and TRBJ2-1; weak D call: TRBD2 (6 bases). The CDR3 has 15 residues. Per the germline V gene, CDR1 is KGHDR and CDR2 is SFDVKD. The V end lost 3 bases, the J end lost 2 bases, and 10 bases lay between the germline ends. The CDR3, as DNA: TGTGCCACCAGTGATCCCGGGAGAGCCTACAATGAGCAGTTCTTC. It translates to CATSDPGRAYNEQFF.

V is TRBV5-6 and J is TRBJ1-5; D is undetermined. The V end lost 4 bases, the J end lost 0 bases, and 11 bases lay between the germline ends. Germline assignment: CDR1 SGHDT and CDR2 YYEEEE. The CDR3 consists of 15 residues. Here the CDR3 DNA reads TGTGCCAGCAGCCGAGACGGTCATAGCAATCAGCCCCAGCATTTT. Its translation: CASSRDGHSNQPQHF. Full variable domain (missing parts from reference TRBV5-6 and TRBJ1-5): DAGVTQSPTHLIKTRGQQVTLRCSPKSGHDTVSWYQQALGQGPQFIFQYYEEEERQRGNFPDRFSGHQFPNYSSELNVNALLLGDSALYLCASSRDGHSNQPQHFGDGTRLSIL.

The chain is built from TRBV6-5 and TRBJ1-1; no definite D call. V shed 7 bases and J shed 4 bases, with 13 bases lying between them. This CDR3 contains 13 residues. The germline V gene has CDR1 MNHEY and CDR2 SVGAGI. DNA of the CDR3: TGTGCCAGCAATCGGGAAATGGGCACTGAAGCTTTCTTT. This encodes CASNREMGTEAFF.

CDR3 nucleotides: TGTGCCTGGGCCGTAGGCAATGAGCAGTTCTTC. It is translated as CAWAVGNEQFF. The rearrangement joins TRBV30 to TRBJ2-1; D gene unclear. The CDR3 runs 11 residues. The V gene's germline CDR1 is GTSNPN and CDR2 SVGIG (reference sequence). The V end lost 5 bases, the J end lost 6 bases, and 8 bases lay between the germline ends.

The chain couples TRBV9 to TRBJ2-1; 10 bases fit TRBD2. V lost 3 bases to trimming and J lost 7 bases; unmatched junction nucleotides: 7. Germline V lookup: CDR1 SGDLS, CDR2 YYNGEE. There are 15 residues in the CDR3. The CDR3 reads CASSALLAGQNEQFF. In DNA, the CDR3 is TGTGCCAGCAGCGCCTTACTAGCGGGACAAAATGAGCAGTTCTTC.

The rearrangement joins TRBV25-1 to TRBJ1-3, with 7 bases fitting TRBD1. The CDR3 is 15 residues long. Unmatched junction bases numbered 5, after V lost 6 bases and J lost 0 bases. From germline, CDR1 is MGHDK and CDR2 SYGVNS. The CDR3 spells CASRAPGGSGNTIYF. The CDR3 DNA sequence: TGTGCCAGCAGAGCGCCAGGGGGCTCTGGAAACACCATATATTTT.

V usage is TRBV4-3 and J usage is TRBJ2-6; maybe TRBD1 (5 bases). Trimming took 1 base from V and 0 from J, leaving 7 bases between them. CDR3 length: 16 amino acids. CDR1 is LGHNA, CDR2 YSLEER, per germline. CDR3 sequence: CASSQGGVSGANVLTF. The CDR3 bases are TGCGCCAGCAGCCAAGGGGGCGTCTCTGGGGCCAACGTCCTGACTTTC.

The V and J genes are TRBV5-6 and TRBJ2-3; D is undetermined. The germline V and J ends were trimmed by 0 bases and 4 bases, with 15 bases remaining between them. Germline CDR1 and CDR2: SGHDT and YYEEEE. The length of the CDR3 is 16 residues. CDR3 sequence (DNA): TGTGCCAGCAGCTTGGATTCTGAAAGGCCAGCAGATACGCAGTATTTT. Amino acids: CASSLDSERPADTQYF.

In DNA form, the CDR3 reads TGTGCCAGCAGCCCACTAGGGGGTTACGAGCAGTACTTC. Translation gives CASSPLGGYEQYF. V usage is TRBV6-2 or TRBV6-3 and J usage is TRBJ2-7; maybe TRBD1 (6 bases). Germline CDR1 and CDR2: MNHEY and SVGEGT. The CDR3 is 13 residues long. Trimming stripped 6 bases from V and 4 bases from J, with 13 bases between.

The gene calls are TRBV4-1 and TRBJ1-6, with a tentative D call TRBD1 (5 bases). V shed 0 bases and J shed 0 bases, with 24 bases lying between them. Germline V gives CDR1 MGHRA, CDR2 YSYEKL. The CDR3 contains 22 residues. The CDR3 nucleotides are TGCGCCAGCAGCCAAGACCTCCCGGGGTGGGGGTTACCTAGCTCCTATAATTCACCCCTCCACTTT. Its protein product is CASSQDLPGWGLPSSYNSPLHF.

This clone was seen a single time. The chain joins TRBV21-1 to TRBJ2-4. TRBV21-1 is shown as a pseudogene. There are 22 residues in the CDR3. The CDR3 sequence: CASSKGFRGASLGILAKNIQYF. For the CDR3, the DNA is TGTGCCAGCAGCAAAGGGTTTCGGGGCGCTTCCCTTGGGATACTAGCCAAAAACATTCAGTACTTC.

This chain uses TRBV7-9 with TRBJ1-2; D perhaps matches TRBD1 (6 bases). Germline CDR1 is SEHNR and CDR2 is FQNEAQ (reference sequence). This CDR3 spans 13 amino acids. Trimming shortened V by 1 base and J by 6 bases, and 9 bases separated the two germline ends. In DNA form, the CDR3 reads TGTGCCAGCAGCTTAGATAAGGGGGATGGCTACACCTTC. This translates into CASSLDKGDGYTF.

CDR3 bases: TGCGCCAGCAGAGGGGATCAGCCCCAGCATTTT. Protein product: CASRGDQPQHF. The genes are TRBV10-1 and TRBJ1-5, with TRBD1 as a possible D gene (5 bases). V lost 6 bases to trimming and J lost 5 bases, with 5 bases between them. CDR1 is WNHNN and CDR2 is SYGVQD in the germline V gene (reference sequence). The CDR3 consists of 11 residues.

The table lists this clone with a few counts. Different DNA sequences within this sample yield the same CDR3. CDR3 nucleotides: TGCGCCAGCAGCTTGGGACAGGGCGCTAACTATGGCTACACCTTC. Encoded protein: CASSLGQGANYGYTF. The chain carries TRBV5-1 and TRBJ1-2, with TRBD1 matching 7 bases. Trimming took 0 bases from V and 0 from J; bases not matched to a gene: 2. Germline values: CDR1 SGHRS, CDR2 YFSETQ. CDR3 size: 15 residues. The full variable domain, completed using reference TRBV5-1 and TRBJ1-2, is KAGVTQTPRYLIKTRGQQVTLSCSPISGHRSVSWYQQTPGQGLQFLFEYFSETQRNKGNFPGRFSGRQFSNSRSEMNVSTLELGDSALYLCASSLGQGANYGYTFGSGTRLTVV.

Regarding this clone: The sample has other DNA sequences that encode this CDR3 too. V usage is TRBV15 and J usage is TRBJ1-5, with D tentatively TRBD1 (5 bases). Germline CDR1 LNHNV, CDR2 YYDKDF (reference sequence). This CDR3 region has 14 residues. V lost 0 bases and J lost 2, with 5 bases in between. The CDR3: CATSRDRGNQPQHF. CDR3 nucleotides: TGTGCCACCAGCAGAGACAGGGGCAATCAGCCCCAGCATTTT.

The chain joins TRBV12-3 or TRBV12-4 to TRBJ1-5; D ambiguous. Trimming removed 3 bases from V and 9 bases from J, with 12 bases in between. This CDR3 comprises 13 residues. CDR3 amino acids: CASSLGRDRPQHF. DNA for the CDR3: TGTGCCAGCAGTTTGGGGAGGGATCGGCCCCAGCATTTT.

This sequence joins TRBV4-1 and TRBJ1-2; 8 bases agree with TRBD1. Unmatched junction bases numbered 15, after V lost 1 base and J lost 8 bases. CDR3 length equals 17 residues. Germline CDR1 and CDR2: MGHRA and YSYEKL. The CDR3 loop is CASSQGRPGQGAKGYTF. Written as DNA, the CDR3 is TGCGCCAGCAGCCAAGGACGGCCCGGGCAGGGGGCGAAGGGCTACACCTTC.

V usage is TRBV6-5 and J usage is TRBJ2-1; 8 nucleotides agree with TRBD2. The CDR3 extends over 15 amino acids. Germline values: CDR1 MNHEY, CDR2 SVGAGI. Trimming at V came to 3 bases and at J to 10 bases, leaving 11 bases not matched to a gene. In nucleotides, the CDR3 is TGTGCCAGCAGTTATCTAGCGGGCACCCCAGAGGAGCAGTTCTTC. This sequence encodes CASSYLAGTPEEQFF.